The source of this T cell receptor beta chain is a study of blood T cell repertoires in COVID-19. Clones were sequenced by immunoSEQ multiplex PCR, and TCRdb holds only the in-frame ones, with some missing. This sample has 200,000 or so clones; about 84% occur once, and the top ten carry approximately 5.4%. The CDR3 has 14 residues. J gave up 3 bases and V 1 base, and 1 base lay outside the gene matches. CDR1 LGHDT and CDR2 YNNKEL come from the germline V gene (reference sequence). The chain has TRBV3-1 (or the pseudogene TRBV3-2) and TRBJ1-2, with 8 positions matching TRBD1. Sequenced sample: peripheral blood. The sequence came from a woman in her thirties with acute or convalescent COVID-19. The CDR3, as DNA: TGTGCCAGCAGCCAAGTGACAGGGGACTATGGCTACACCTTC. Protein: CASSQVTGDYGYTF.